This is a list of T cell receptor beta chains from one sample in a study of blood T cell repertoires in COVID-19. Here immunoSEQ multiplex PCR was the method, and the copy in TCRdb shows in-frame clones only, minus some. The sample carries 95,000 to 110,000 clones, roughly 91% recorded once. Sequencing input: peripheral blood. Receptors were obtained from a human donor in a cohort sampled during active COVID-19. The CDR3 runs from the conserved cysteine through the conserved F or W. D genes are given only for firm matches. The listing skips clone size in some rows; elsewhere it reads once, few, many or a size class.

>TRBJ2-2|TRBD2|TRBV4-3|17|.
CASSQDSSGDYTGELFF
TGCGCCAGCAGCCAAGACTCGAGCGGGGATTACACCGGGGAGCTGTTTTTT
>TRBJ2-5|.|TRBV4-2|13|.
CASSKEDQETQYF
TGTGCCAGCAGCAAGGAGGACCAAGAGACCCAGTACTTC
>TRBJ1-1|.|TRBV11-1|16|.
CASSLWRGARDTEAFF
TGTGCCAGCAGCTTATGGCGGGGGGCCAGGGACACTGAAGCTTTCTTT
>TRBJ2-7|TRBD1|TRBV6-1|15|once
CASSETPGTGDEQYF
TGTGCCAGCAGTGAGACTCCCGGGACAGGAGACGAGCAGTACTTC
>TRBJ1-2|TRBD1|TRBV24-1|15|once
CATSESGTAYYGYTF
TGTGCCACCAGTGAGTCCGGGACAGCTTACTATGGCTACACCTTC
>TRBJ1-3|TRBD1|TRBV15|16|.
CATSRDTQGLKNTIYF
TGTGCCACCAGCAGAGACACACAGGGGTTGAAAAACACCATATATTTT
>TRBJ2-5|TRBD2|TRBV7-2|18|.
CASSLGSWTSGGEETQYF
TGTGCCAGCAGCTTAGGGTCCTGGACTAGCGGGGGTGAAGAGACCCAGTACTTC
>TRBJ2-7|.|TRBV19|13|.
CASSLGLHYEQYF
TGTGCCAGTAGTTTGGGACTTCACTACGAGCAGTACTTC
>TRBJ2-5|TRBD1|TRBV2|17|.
CASSGDSEEPYQETQYF
TGTGCCAGCAGTGGGGACAGCGAAGAACCTTACCAAGAGACCCAGTACTTC
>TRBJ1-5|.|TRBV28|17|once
CASGSQKTGNSNQPQHF
TGTGCCAGCGGTTCGCAAAAAACAGGGAATAGCAATCAGCCCCAGCATTTT
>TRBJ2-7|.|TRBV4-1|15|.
CASSHELRSTYEQYF
TGCGCCAGCAGCCATGAGTTGAGAAGCACCTACGAGCAGTACTTC
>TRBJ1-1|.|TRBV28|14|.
CASRLTGFITEAFF
TGTGCCAGCAGACTGACAGGTTTTATCACTGAAGCTTTCTTT
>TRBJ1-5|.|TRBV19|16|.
CASSPRDFPSNQPQHF
TGTGCCAGTAGTCCAAGGGACTTCCCAAGCAATCAGCCCCAGCATTTT
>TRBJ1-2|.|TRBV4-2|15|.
CASSRNLGGSYGYTF
TGTGCCAGCAGCCGCAACTTAGGGGGATCTTATGGCTACACCTTC
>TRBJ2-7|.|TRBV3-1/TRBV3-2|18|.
CASSQDRTVLDISYEQYF
TGTGCCAGCAGCCAAGATCGGACGGTGTTGGACATCTCCTACGAGCAGTACTTC
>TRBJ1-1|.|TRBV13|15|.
CASSLGLTGNTEAFF
TGTGCCAGCAGCTTAGGCCTAACGGGAAACACTGAAGCTTTCTTT
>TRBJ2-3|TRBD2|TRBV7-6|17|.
CASSPKIGLAGTDTQYF
TGTGCCAGCAGCCCGAAGATAGGACTAGCCGGCACAGATACGCAGTATTTT
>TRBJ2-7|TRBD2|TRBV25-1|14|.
CASSQASGPYEQYF
TGTGCCAGCAGTCAGGCTAGCGGGCCCTACGAGCAGTACTTC
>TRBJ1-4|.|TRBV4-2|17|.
CASSQAAGVAGGEKLFF
TGTGCCAGCAGCCAAGCAGCGGGGGTGGCCGGGGGTGAAAAACTGTTTTTT
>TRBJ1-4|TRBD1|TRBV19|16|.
CASSKYSGTGDEKLFF
TGTGCCAGTAGTAAATACTCCGGGACAGGGGACGAAAAACTGTTTTTT
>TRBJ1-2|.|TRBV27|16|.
CASSLNYVEANYGYTF
TGTGCCAGCAGTTTAAACTATGTGGAAGCTAACTATGGCTACACCTTC
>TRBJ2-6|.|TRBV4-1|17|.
CASSPQGGHSGANVLTF
TGCGCCAGCAGCCCTCAGGGAGGCCACTCTGGGGCCAACGTCCTGACTTTC
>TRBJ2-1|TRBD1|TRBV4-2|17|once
CASSQRGTARLGNEQFF
TGTGCCAGCAGCCAGAGAGGGACAGCCCGCTTGGGTAATGAGCAGTTCTTC
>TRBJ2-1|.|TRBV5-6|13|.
CASSLEASDEQFF
TGTGCCAGCAGCTTGGAGGCTAGCGATGAGCAGTTCTTC
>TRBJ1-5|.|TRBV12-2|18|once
CASRHPFGVCGSNQPQHF
TGTGCAAGTCGTCATCCTTTCGGGGTTTGTGGAAGCAATCAGCCCCAGCATTTT
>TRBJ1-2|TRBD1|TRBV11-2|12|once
CASSLDREGITF
TGTGCCAGCAGCCTCGACAGGGAAGGTATCACCTTC
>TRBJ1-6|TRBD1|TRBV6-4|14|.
CASSEGQPNSPLHF
TGTGCCAGCAGTGAGGGACAGCCCAATTCACCCCTCCACTTT
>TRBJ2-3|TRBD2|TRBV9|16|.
CASSVPSGGATDTQYF
TGTGCCAGCAGCGTTCCTAGCGGGGGGGCCACAGATACGCAGTATTTT
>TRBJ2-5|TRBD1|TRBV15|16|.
CATSRDPGQGGETQYF
TGTGCCACCAGCAGAGATCCCGGACAGGGGGGAGAGACCCAGTACTTC
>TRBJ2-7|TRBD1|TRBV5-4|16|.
CASSPTPGTGLYEQYF
TGTGCCAGCAGTCCGACTCCCGGGACAGGGCTCTACGAGCAGTACTTC
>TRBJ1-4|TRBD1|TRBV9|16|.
CASSPGTGELNEKLFF
TGTGCCAGCAGCCCTGGGACAGGGGAACTAAATGAAAAACTGTTTTTT
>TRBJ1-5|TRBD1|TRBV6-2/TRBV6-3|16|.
CASSPRTGLGNQPQHF
TGTGCCAGCAGCCCTAGGACAGGTCTAGGCAATCAGCCCCAGCATTTT
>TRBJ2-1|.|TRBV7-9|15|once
CASSPTGLAYNEQFF
TGTGCCAGCAGCCCCACAGGCCTAGCCTACAATGAGCAGTTCTTC
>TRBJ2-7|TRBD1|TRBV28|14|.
CASRGTGAAYEQYF
TGTGCCAGCAGGGGGACAGGGGCTGCCTACGAGCAGTACTTC
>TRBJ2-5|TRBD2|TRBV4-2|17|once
CASSPPGTSGGVETQYF
TGTGCCAGCAGCCCTCCTGGGACTAGCGGGGGGGTGGAGACCCAGTACTTC
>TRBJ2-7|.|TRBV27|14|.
CASSFSGQIYEQYF
TGTGCCAGCAGTTTTTCCGGACAAATTTACGAGCAGTACTTC
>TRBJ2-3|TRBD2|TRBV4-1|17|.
CASSPSGSGISTDTQYF
TGCGCCAGCAGCCCCTCGGGTAGCGGGATTAGCACAGATACGCAGTATTTT
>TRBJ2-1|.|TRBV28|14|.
CASSASGGSYEQFF
TGTGCCAGCAGTGCCTCCGGAGGGTCGTATGAGCAGTTCTTC
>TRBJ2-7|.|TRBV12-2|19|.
CASRLAEPNTRDSMHEQYF
TGTGCAAGTCGCTTAGCGGAGCCAAATACCAGGGATTCCATGCACGAGCAGTACTTC
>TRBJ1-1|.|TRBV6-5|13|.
CASREAGATEAFF
TGTGCCAGCAGGGAGGCAGGGGCCACTGAAGCTTTCTTT
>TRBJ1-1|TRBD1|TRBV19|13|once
CASSSGTEQGAFF
TGTGCCAGTAGTAGCGGGACAGAGCAGGGAGCTTTCTTT
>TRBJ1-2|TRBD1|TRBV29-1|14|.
CSVGQVQANYGYTF
TGCAGCGTGGGACAGGTGCAAGCTAACTATGGCTACACCTTC
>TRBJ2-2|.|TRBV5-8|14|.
CASSFGGGAGELFF
TGTGCCAGCAGCTTCGGCGGAGGGGCCGGGGAGCTGTTTTTT
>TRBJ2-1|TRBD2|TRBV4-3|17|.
CASSPNWGTSGTNEQFF
TGCGCCAGCAGCCCAAATTGGGGGACTAGCGGGACCAATGAGCAGTTCTTC
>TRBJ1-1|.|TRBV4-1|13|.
CASSRTGGTEAFF
TGCGCCAGTAGCCGGACGGGGGGAACTGAAGCTTTCTTT
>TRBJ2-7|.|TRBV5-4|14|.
CASSDPRVSYEQYF
TGTGCCAGCAGCGACCCCAGGGTGTCCTACGAGCAGTACTTC
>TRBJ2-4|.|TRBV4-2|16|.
CASSQDWTIAKNIQYF
TGTGCCAGCAGCCAAGATTGGACTATAGCCAAAAACATTCAGTACTTC
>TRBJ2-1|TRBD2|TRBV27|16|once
CASSPTRLAGAHEQFF
TGTGCCAGCAGTCCTACTCGACTAGCGGGAGCACATGAGCAGTTCTTC
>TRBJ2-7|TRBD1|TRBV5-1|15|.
CASSPGTADSYEQYF
TGCGCCAGCAGCCCCGGGACAGCGGACTCCTACGAGCAGTACTTC
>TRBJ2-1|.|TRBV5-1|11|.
CASSFSDEQFF
TGCGCCAGCAGCTTTAGTGATGAGCAGTTCTTC
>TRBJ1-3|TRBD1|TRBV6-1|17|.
CASSEASTGTSGNTIYF
TGTGCCAGCAGTGAAGCTTCGACAGGGACCTCTGGAAACACCATATATTTT
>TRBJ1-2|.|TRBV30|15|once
CAWSVPGGSFYGYTF
TGTGCCTGGAGTGTCCCGGGAGGCTCCTTCTATGGCTACACCTTC
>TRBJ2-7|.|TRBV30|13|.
CAWRFKRNYEQYF
TGTGCCTGGAGATTTAAGAGAAACTACGAGCAGTACTTC
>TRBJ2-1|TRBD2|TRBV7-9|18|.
CASSSGLARFREVNEQFF
TGTGCCAGCAGCTCGGGACTAGCGAGATTTAGGGAGGTCAATGAGCAGTTCTTC
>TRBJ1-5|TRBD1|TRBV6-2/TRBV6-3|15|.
CASSFRQGRGQPQHF
TGTGCCAGCAGTTTCCGACAGGGGAGAGGGCAGCCCCAGCATTTT
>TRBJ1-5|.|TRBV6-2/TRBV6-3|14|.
CASSPQGFGQPQHF
TGTGCCAGCAGTCCCCAGGGTTTCGGGCAGCCCCAGCATTTT
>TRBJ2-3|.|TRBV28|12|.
CASSLLRDTQYF
TGTGCCAGCAGTTTATTACGGGATACGCAGTATTTT